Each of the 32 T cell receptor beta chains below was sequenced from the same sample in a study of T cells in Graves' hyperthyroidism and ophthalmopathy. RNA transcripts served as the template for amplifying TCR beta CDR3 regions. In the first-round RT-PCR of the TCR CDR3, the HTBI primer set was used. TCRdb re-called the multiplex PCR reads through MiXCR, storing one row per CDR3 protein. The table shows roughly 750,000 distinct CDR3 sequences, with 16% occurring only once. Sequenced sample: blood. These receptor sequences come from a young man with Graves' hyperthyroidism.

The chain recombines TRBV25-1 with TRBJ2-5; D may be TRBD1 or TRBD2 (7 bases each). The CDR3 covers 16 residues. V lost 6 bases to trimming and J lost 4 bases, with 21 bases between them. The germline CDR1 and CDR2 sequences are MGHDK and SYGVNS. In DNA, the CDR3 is TGTGCCAGCAGCCCAGGGGGAGGGACTGCCGTAGAGACCCAGTACTTC. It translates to CASSPGGGTAVETQYF.

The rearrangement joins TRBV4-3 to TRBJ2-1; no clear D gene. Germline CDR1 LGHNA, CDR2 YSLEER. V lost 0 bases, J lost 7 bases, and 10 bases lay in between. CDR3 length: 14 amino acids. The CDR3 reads CASSQDRTLNEQFF. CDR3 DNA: TGCGCCAGCAGCCAAGATCGGACCCTTAATGAGCAGTTCTTC.

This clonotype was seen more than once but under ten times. The CDR3: CASSLGQESDEQFF. The CDR3 DNA reads as TGTGCCAGCAGCTTGGGACAGGAGTCGGATGAGCAGTTCTTC. The chain uses TRBV7-9 and TRBJ2-1; 8 positions agree with TRBD1. Per germline, CDR1 SEHNR and CDR2 FQNEAQ (reference sequence). The CDR3 is 14 amino acids. Trimming removed 3 bases from V and 8 bases from J; junction bases left unmatched: 6.

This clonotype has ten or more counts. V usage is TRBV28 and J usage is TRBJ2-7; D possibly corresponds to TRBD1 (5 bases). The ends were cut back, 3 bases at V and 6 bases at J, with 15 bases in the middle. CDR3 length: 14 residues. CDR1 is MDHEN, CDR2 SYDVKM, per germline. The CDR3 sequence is CASSFLAGHREQYF. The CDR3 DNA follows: TGTGCCAGCAGTTTTCTGGCAGGGCATCGCGAGCAGTACTTC.

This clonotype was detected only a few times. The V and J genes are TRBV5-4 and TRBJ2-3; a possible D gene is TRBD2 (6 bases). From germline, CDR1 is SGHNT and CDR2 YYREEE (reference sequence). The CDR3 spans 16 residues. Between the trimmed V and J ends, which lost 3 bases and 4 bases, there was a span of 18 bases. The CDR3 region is CASSSRDSHGADTQYF. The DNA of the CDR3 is TGTGCCAGCAGCTCCCGGGACTCCCACGGCGCAGATACGCAGTATTTT.

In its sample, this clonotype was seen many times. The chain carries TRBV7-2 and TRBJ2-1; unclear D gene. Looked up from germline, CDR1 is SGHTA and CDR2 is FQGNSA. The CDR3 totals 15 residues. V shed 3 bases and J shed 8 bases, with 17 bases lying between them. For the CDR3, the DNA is TGTGCCAGCAGCTTCTTGGCCCAACCCCTGGATGAGCAGTTCTTC. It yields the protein CASSFLAQPLDEQFF.

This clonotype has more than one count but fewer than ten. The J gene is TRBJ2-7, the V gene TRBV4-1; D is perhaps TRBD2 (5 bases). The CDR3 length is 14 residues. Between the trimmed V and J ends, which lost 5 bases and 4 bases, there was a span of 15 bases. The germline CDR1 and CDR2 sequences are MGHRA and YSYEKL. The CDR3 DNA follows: TGCGCCAGCAGCGTCGGGATTCTCCTTTACGAGCAGTACTTC. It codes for CASSVGILLYEQYF.

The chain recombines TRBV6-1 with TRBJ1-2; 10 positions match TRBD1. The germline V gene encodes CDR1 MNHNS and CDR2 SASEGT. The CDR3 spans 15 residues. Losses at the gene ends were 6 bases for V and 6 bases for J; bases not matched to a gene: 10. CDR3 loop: CASRDSGQGKDGYTF. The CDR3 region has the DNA TGTGCCAGCAGAGACTCGGGACAGGGGAAAGATGGCTACACCTTC.

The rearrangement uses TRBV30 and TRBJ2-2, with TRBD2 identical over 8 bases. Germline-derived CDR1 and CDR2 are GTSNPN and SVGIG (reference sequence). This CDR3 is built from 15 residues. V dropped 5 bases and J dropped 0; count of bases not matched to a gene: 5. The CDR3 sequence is CAWGGAGANTGELFF. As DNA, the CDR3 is TGTGCCTGGGGAGGAGCGGGAGCGAACACCGGGGAGCTGTTTTTT.

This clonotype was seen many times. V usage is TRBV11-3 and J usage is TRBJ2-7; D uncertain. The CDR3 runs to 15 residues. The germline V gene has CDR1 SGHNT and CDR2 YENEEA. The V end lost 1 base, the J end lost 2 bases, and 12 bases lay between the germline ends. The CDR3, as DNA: TGTGCCAGCAGCTTAGCTCTTCCGCTAACCTACGAGCAGTACTTC. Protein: CASSLALPLTYEQYF. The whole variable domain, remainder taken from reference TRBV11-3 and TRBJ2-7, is EAGVVQSPRYKIIEKKQPVAFWCNPISGHNTLYWYLQNLGQGPELLIRYENEEAVDDSQLPKDRFSAERLKGVDSTLKIQPAELGDSAVYLCASSLALPLTYEQYFGPGTRLTVT.

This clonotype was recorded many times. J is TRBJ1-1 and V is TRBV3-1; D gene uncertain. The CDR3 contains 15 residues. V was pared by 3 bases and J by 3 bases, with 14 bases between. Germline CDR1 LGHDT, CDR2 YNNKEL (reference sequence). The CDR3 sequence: CASSQLMGKDTEAFF. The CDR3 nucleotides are TGTGCCAGCAGCCAGCTTATGGGCAAGGACACTGAAGCTTTCTTT.

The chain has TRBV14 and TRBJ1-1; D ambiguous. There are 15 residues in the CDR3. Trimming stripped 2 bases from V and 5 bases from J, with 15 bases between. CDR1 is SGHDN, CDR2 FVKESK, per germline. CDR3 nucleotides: TGTGCCAGCAGCCAAAGGGCAGGAGGGAAAACTGAAGCTTTCTTT. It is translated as CASSQRAGGKTEAFF.

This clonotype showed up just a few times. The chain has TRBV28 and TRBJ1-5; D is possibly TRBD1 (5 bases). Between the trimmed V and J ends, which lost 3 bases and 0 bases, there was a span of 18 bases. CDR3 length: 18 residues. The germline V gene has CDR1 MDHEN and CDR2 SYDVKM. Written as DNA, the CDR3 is TGTGCCAGCAGTTTCGGACAACCCCAAATAAATAGCAATCAGCCCCAGCATTTT. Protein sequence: CASSFGQPQINSNQPQHF.

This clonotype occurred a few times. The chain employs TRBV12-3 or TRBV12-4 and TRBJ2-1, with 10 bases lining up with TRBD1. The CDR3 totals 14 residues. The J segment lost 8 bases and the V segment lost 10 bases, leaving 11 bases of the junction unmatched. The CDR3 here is CAILRDRGYDEQFF. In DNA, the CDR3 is TGTGCCATCCTCCGGGACAGGGGATACGATGAGCAGTTCTTC.

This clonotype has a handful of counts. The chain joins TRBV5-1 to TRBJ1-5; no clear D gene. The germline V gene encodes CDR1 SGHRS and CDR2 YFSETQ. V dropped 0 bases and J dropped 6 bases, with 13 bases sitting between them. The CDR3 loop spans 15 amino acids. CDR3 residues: CASSLGPGLGQPQHF. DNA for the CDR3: TGCGCCAGCAGCTTGGGTCCGGGTTTGGGTCAGCCCCAGCATTTT.

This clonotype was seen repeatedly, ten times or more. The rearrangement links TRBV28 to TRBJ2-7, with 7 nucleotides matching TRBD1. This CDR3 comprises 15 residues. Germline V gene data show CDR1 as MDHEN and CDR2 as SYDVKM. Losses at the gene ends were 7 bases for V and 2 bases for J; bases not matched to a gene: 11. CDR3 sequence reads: CASTPTTGIAYEQYF. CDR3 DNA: TGTGCCAGCACCCCTACGACAGGGATCGCCTACGAGCAGTACTTC.

For the CDR3, the DNA is TGTGCCAGCAGTTTATTCTCTGGAGGGGGTGAGCAGTTCTTC. Its translation is CASSLFSGGGEQFF. This chain joins TRBV27 and TRBJ2-1; D is possibly TRBD1 or TRBD2 (6 bases each). This CDR3 has 14 amino acids. Trimming left V 1 base short and J 9 bases short, with 13 bases between. CDR1 and CDR2 (germline): MNHEY, SMNVEV (reference sequence).

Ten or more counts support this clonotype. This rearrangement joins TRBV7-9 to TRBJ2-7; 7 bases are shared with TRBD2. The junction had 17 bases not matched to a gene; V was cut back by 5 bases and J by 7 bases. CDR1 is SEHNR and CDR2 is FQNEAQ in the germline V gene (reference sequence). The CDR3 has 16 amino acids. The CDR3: CASSPLLGEGLKEQYF. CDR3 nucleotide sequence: TGTGCCAGCAGCCCATTACTGGGGGAGGGCCTCAAAGAGCAGTACTTC.

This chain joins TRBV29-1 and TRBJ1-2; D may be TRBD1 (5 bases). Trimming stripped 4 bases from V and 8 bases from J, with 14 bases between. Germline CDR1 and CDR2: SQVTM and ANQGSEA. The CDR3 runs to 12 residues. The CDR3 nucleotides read TGCAGCGTTGTAGCGGGGCCAAGGGGCTACACCTTC. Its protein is CSVVAGPRGYTF. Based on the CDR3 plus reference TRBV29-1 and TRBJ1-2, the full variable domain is SAVISQKPSRDICQRGTSLTIQCQVDSQVTMMFWYRQQPGQSLTLIATANQGSEATYESGFVIDKFPISRPNLTFSTLTVSNMSPEDSSIYLCSVVAGPRGYTFGSGTRLTVV.

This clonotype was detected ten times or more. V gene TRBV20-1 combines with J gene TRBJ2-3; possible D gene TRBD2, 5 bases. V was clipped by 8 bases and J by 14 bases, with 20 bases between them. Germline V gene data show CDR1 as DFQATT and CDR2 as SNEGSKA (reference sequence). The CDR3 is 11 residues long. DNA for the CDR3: TGCAGTCCAGCTAGAGGGCAAGTGAGGTATTTT. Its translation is CSPARGQVRYF.

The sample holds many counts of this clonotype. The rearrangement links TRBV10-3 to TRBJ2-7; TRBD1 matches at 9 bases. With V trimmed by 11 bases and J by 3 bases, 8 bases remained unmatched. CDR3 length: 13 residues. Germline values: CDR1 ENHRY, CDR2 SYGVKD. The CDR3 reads CASNRGPSYEQYF. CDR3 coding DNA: TGTGCCTCCAACAGGGGGCCCAGCTACGAGCAGTACTTC.

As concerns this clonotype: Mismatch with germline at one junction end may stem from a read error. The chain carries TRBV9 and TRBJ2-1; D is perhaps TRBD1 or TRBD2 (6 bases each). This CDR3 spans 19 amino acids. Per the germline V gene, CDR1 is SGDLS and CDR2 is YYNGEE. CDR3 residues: CASSVGRQGNGLPYDEQFF. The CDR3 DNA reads TGTGCCAGCAGCGTAGGGCGGCAGGGGAATGGACTACCCTACGATGAGCAGTTCTTC.

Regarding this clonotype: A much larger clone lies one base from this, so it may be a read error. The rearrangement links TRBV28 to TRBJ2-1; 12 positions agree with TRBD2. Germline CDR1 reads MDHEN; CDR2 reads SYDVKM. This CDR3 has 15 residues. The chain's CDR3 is CASSKLAGGGNEQCF. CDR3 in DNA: TGTGCCAGCAGCAAACTAGCGGGAGGAGGGAATGAGCAGTGCTTC.

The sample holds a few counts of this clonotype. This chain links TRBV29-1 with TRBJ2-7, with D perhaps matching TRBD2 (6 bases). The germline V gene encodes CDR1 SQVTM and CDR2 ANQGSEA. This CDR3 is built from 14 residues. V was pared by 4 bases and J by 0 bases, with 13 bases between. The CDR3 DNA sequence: TGCAGCGTTGCGTTTGGACTAAGCTCCTACGAGCAGTACTTC. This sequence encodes CSVAFGLSSYEQYF.

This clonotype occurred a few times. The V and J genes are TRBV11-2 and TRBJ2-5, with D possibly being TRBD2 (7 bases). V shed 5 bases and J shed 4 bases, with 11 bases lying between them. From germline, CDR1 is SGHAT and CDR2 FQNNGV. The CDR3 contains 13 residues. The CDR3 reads CASSPGGPETQYF. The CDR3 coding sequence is TGTGCCAGCAGCCCCGGGGGGCCAGAGACCCAGTACTTC.

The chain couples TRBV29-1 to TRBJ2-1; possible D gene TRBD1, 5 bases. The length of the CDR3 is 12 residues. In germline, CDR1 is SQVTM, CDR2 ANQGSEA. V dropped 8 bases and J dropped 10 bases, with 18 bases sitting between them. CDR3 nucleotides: TGCAGCCCCCTCAGGGTGGGCGGAGAGCAGTTCTTC. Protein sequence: CSPLRVGGEQFF.

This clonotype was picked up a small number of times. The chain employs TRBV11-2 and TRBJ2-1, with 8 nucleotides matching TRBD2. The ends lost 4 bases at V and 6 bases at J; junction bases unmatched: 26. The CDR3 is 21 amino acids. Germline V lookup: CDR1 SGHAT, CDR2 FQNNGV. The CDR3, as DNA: TGTGCCAGCAGCTCCCGAAGCCGCCCCGGAATTTCACTAGCGGCGCTCAATGAGCAGTTCTTC. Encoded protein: CASSSRSRPGISLAALNEQFF.

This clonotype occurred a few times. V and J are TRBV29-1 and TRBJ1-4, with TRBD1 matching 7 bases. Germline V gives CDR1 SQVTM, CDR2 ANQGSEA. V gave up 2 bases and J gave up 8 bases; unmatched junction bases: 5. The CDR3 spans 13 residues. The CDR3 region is CSVEKGAGEKLFF. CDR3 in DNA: TGCAGCGTTGAAAAGGGGGCTGGCGAAAAACTGTTTTTT.

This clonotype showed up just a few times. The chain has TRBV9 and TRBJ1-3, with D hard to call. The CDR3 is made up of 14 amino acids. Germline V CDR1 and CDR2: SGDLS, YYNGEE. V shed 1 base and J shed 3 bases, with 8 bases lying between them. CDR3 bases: TGTGCCAGCAGCGTATTGTCGGATGGAAACACCATATATTTT. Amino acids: CASSVLSDGNTIYF.

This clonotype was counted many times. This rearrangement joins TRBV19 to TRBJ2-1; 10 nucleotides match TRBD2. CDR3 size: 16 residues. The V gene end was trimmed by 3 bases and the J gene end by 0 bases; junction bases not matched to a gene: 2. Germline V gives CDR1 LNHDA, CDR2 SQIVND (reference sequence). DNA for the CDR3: TGTGCCAGTAGTATCTCTAGCGGGAGCTCCTACAATGAGCAGTTCTTC. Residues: CASSISSGSSYNEQFF.

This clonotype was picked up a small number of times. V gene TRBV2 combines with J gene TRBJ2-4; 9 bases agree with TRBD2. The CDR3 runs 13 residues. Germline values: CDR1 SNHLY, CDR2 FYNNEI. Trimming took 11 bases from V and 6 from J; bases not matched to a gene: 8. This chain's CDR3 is CAGAGREGNIQYF. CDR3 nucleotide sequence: TGTGCCGGTGCAGGGCGGGAGGGAAACATTCAGTACTTC. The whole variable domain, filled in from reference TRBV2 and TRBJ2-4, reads EPEVTQTPSHQVTQMGQEVILRCVPISNHLYFYWYRQILGQKVEFLVSFYNNEISEKSEIFDDQFSVERPDGSNFTLKIRSTKLEDSAMYFCAGAGREGNIQYFGAGTRLSVL.

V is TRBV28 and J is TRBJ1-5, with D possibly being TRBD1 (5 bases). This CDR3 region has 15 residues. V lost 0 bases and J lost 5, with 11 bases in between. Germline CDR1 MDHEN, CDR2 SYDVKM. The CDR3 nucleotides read TGTGCCAGCAGTTTATGGGGGGAAATAGATCAGCCCCAGCATTTT. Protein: CASSLWGEIDQPQHF.